This T cell receptor beta chain was profiled in a study of tumour-infiltrating T cells in Burkitt lymphoma. Study-wide results and caveats: Public clonotypes, several, appeared across numerous Burkitt lymphoma patients.

As regards this clone: What it recognizes is unknown. The junction shows a germline mismatch at one end, possibly a read error.

CDR3 length equals 10 residues. CDR1 is SGDLS and CDR2 is YYNGEE in the germline V gene. The data were produced by immunoSEQ multiplex PCR, yet TCRdb's version contains in-frame clones alone and is incomplete. This table has about 46,000 clones, around a third appearing once. This receptor was obtained from a human donor with Burkitt lymphoma. The gene calls are TRBV9 and TRBJ2-3; D gene uncertain. Sequencing input: tumor tissue. CDR3 sequence reads: CASSVIARGF. CDR3 in DNA: TGTGCCAGCAGCGTGATCGCTAGAGGTTTT.